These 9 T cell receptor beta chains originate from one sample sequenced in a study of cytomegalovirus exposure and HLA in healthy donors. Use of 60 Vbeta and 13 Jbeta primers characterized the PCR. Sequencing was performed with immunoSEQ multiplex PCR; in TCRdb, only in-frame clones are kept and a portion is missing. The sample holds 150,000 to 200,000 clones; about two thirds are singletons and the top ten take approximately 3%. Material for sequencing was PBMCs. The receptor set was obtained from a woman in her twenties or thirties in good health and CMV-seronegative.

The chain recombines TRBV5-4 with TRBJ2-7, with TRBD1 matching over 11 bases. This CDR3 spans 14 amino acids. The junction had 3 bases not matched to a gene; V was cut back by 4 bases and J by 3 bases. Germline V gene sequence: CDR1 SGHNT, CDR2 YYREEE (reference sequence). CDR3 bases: TGTGCCAGCAGCCCGGGACAGGGGGTCTACGAGCAGTACTTC. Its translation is CASSPGQGVYEQYF.

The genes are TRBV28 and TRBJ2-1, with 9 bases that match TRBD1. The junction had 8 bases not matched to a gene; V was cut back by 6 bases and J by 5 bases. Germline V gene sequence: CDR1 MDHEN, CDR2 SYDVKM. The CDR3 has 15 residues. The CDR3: CASRTPGQGNNEQFF. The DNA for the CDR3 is TGTGCCAGCAGAACCCCGGGACAGGGTAACAATGAGCAGTTCTTC. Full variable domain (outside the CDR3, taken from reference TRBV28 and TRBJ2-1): DVKVTQSSRYLVKRTGEKVFLECVQDMDHENMFWYRQDPGLGLRLIYFSYDVKMKEKGDIPEGYSVSREKKERFSLILESASTNQTSMYLCASRTPGQGNNEQFFGPGTRLTVL.

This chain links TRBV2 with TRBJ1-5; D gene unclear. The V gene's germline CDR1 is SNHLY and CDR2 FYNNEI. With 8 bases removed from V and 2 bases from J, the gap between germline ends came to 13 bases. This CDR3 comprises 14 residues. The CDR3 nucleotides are TGTGCCAGCTGTCCTCACCAGGGCAATCAGCCCCAGCATTTT. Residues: CASCPHQGNQPQHF.

DNA for the CDR3: TGCGCCAGCAGCTCGGTCCGGGCAGGGGTATCCTACAATGAGCAGTTCTTC. It is translated as CASSSVRAGVSYNEQFF. The chain uses TRBV4-1 and TRBJ2-1; D is possibly TRBD1 (6 bases). Trimming cost V 5 bases and J 1 base, with 18 bases left between them. Germline V gives CDR1 MGHRA, CDR2 YSYEKL. The CDR3 contains 17 residues.

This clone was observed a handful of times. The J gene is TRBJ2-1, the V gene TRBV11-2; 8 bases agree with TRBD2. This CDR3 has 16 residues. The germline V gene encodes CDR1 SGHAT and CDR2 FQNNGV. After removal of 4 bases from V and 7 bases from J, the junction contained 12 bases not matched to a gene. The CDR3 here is CASSSPGSGSQNEQFF. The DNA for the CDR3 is TGTGCCAGCAGCTCCCCGGGGAGCGGGAGTCAGAATGAGCAGTTCTTC.

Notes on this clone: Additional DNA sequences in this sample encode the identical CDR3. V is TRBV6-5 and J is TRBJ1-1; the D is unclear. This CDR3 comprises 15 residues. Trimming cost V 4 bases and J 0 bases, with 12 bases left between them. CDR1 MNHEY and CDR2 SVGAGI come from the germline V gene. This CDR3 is CASSSFGELNTEAFF. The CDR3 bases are TGTGCCAGCAGTTCCTTCGGGGAACTGAACACTGAAGCTTTCTTT.

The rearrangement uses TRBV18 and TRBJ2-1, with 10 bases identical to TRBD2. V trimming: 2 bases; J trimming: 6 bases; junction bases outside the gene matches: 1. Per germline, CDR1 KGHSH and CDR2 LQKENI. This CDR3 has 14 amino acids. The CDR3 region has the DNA TGTGCCAGCTCACCAGGACTAGCGGCCAATGAGCAGTTCTTC. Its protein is CASSPGLAANEQFF. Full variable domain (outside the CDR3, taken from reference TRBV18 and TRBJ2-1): NAGVMQNPRHLVRRRGQEARLRCSPMKGHSHVYWYRQLPEEGLKFMVYLQKENIIDESGMPKERFSAEFPKEGPSILRIQQVVRGDSAAYFCASSPGLAANEQFFGPGTRLTVL.

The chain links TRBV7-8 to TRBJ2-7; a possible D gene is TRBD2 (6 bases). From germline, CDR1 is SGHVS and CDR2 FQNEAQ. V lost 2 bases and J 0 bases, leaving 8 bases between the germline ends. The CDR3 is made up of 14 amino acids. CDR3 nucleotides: TGTGCCAGCAGCTTACGCGGGAACTCCTACGAGCAGTACTTC. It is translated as CASSLRGNSYEQYF.

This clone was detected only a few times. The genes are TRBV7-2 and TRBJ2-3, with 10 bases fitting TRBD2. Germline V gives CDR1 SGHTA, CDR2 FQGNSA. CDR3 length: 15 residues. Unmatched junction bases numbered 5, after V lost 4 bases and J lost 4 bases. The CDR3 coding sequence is TGTGCCAGCAGCTACCTAGCGGGAGACGCAGATACGCAGTATTTT. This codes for CASSYLAGDADTQYF.